This T cell receptor (beta chain) was sequenced during a study of T cell responses to AZD1222 COVID-19 vaccine. The germline CDR1 and CDR2 sequences are LNHDA and SQIVND (reference sequence). The CDR3 contains 12 residues. J gave up 10 bases and V 7 bases, and 8 bases lay outside the gene matches. Profiling relied on immunoSEQ multiplex PCR, and the TCRdb table lists in-frame clones only, not all of them. This table holds 150,000 to 200,000 clones, 92% found once. This clonotype was sampled from an adult who received the AZD1222 COVID-19 vaccine. V gene TRBV19 combines with J gene TRBJ1-1, with 8 bases lining up with TRBD1. The sequences come from peripheral blood, collected 28 days after the second AZD1222 dose. DNA for the CDR3: TGTGCCAGTACTACGGGACAGGCCCGAGCTTTCTTT. Amino acids: CASTTGQARAFF.